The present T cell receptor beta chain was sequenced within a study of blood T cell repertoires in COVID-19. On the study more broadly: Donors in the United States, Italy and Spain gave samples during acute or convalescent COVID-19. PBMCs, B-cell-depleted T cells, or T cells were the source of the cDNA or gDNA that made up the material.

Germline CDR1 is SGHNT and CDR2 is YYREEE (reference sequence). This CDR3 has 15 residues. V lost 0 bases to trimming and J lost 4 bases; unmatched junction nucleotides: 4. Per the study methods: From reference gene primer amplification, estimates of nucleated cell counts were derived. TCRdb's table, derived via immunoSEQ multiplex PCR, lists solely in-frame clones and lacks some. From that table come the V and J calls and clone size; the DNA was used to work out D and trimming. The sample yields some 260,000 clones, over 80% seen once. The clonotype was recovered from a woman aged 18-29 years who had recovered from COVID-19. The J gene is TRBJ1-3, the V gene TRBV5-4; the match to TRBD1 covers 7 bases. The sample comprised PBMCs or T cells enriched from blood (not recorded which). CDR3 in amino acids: CASSLDRGSGNTIYF. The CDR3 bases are TGTGCCAGCAGCTTGGACAGGGGTTCAGGAAACACCATATATTTT.